The 30 T cell receptor beta chains in this list originate from one sample, sequenced in a study of regulatory T cells in long-lasting Graves disease. Described time point: newly diagnosed GD, antithyroid drugs for less than 3 months. Extracted PBMC RNA gave rise to the TCR library. iRepertoire HTBI primers and Arm-PCR of CDR3 regions built TCR beta libraries. TCRdb recomputed calls from the multiplex PCR reads with MiXCR, one row per CDR3 protein. The sample shows about 420,000 distinct CDR3 sequences, about 15% of them seen only once. This sample was also put to use in a study of T cells in Graves' hyperthyroidism and ophthalmopathy.

Specimen: peripheral blood mononuclear cells (PBMCs), collected at new diagnosis, from a patient treated with antithyroid drugs. The receptors here all came from a woman between 18 and 30 years old with Graves disease.

This clonotype was recorded many times. The chain links TRBV2 to TRBJ2-5, with 11 bases lining up with TRBD2. The CDR3 length is 16 residues. Per germline, CDR1 SNHLY and CDR2 FYNNEI. V gave up 5 bases and J gave up 4 bases; unmatched junction bases: 9. The CDR3 bases are TGTGCCAGCAGTACCGAGACTAGCGGGAAACGAGAGACCCAGTACTTC. Amino acid sequence: CASSTETSGKRETQYF.

The chain employs TRBV7-9 and TRBJ1-1; TRBD1 is a possible D gene (5 bases). V dropped 1 base and J dropped 4 bases, with 13 bases sitting between them. Looked up from germline, CDR1 is SEHNR and CDR2 is FQNEAQ (reference sequence). The CDR3 has 15 amino acids. CDR3 amino acids: CASSLGGGFGTEAFF. In DNA form, the CDR3 reads TGTGCCAGCAGCTTAGGGGGGGGGTTCGGCACTGAAGCTTTCTTT.

This clonotype has just a few counts. The chain couples TRBV6-5 to TRBJ1-3; no clear D gene. CDR1 is MNHEY, CDR2 SVGAGI, per germline. This CDR3 is built from 17 residues. Trimming removed 3 bases at V and 0 bases at J, with 15 bases between. The CDR3, as DNA: TGTGCCAGCAGTTATTCTACCGGGCCCACCTCTGGAAACACCATATATTTT. Translated, it gives CASSYSTGPTSGNTIYF.

V and J are TRBV6-1 and TRBJ1-2; 9 nucleotides line up with TRBD1. Per germline, CDR1 MNHNS and CDR2 SASEGT. V shed 1 base and J 4 bases; nucleotides not matched to a gene: 1. This CDR3 has 14 residues. The DNA for the CDR3 is TGTGCCAGCAGTGAAGACAGGGGGCTCTATGGCTACACCTTC. This codes for CASSEDRGLYGYTF.

Only a few counts were recorded for this clonotype. The V call is TRBV25-1, the J call TRBJ2-5; 8 bases agree with TRBD1. Germline CDR1 reads MGHDK; CDR2 reads SYGVNS. Trimming cost V 1 base and J 2 bases; bases outside gene matches: 6. The CDR3 is 16 amino acids. CDR3 DNA sequence: TGTGCCAGCAGTGAATTCCGCGGGACAGGACAAGAGACCCAGTACTTC. Amino acids: CASSEFRGTGQETQYF. Full variable domain (missing parts from reference TRBV25-1 and TRBJ2-5): EADIYQTPRYLVIGTGKKITLECSQTMGHDKMYWYQQDPGMELHLIHYSYGVNSTEKGDLSSESTVSRIRTEHFPLTLESARPSHTSQYLCASSEFRGTGQETQYFGPGTRLLVL.

The gene calls are TRBV18 and TRBJ1-2; 9 nucleotides align to TRBD1. Germline-derived CDR1 and CDR2 are KGHSH and LQKENI. This CDR3 has 16 residues. With V trimmed by 5 bases and J by 0 bases, 7 bases remained unmatched. The DNA for the CDR3 is TGTGCCAGCTCATCACAACAGGGGGCGACTAACTATGGCTACACCTTC. Translated, it gives CASSSQQGATNYGYTF.

The V call is TRBV11-2, the J call TRBJ1-1; perhaps TRBD1 as D (6 bases). V was clipped by 4 bases and J by 1 base, with 10 bases between them. CDR3 length: 14 amino acids. CDR1 and CDR2 from the germline V gene are SGHAT and FQNNGV. CDR3 bases: TGTGCCAGCAGCTCCGGACAGTGGAACACTGAAGCTTTCTTT. Residues: CASSSGQWNTEAFF.

This clonotype was seen ten or more times. This chain connects TRBV20-1 to TRBJ1-5, with D uncertain. This CDR3 comprises 13 residues. V dropped 2 bases and J dropped 6 bases, with 11 bases sitting between them. Looked up from germline, CDR1 is DFQATT and CDR2 is SNEGSKA (reference sequence). The DNA for the CDR3 is TGCAGTGCTAGAAGTCCCGGTCTTCAGCCCCAGCATTTT. Amino acids: CSARSPGLQPQHF.

There are a few counts of this clonotype. J is TRBJ1-5 and V is TRBV7-2; D call uncertain. CDR1 and CDR2 (germline): SGHTA, FQGNSA. Trimming stripped 1 base from V and 2 bases from J, with 12 bases between. The CDR3 has 16 amino acids. The CDR3 protein is CASSLVGRNGNQPQHF. The DNA for the CDR3 is TGTGCCAGCAGCTTAGTAGGGAGGAATGGCAATCAGCCCCAGCATTTT.

The rearrangement uses TRBV24-1 and TRBJ2-1; D unclear. The V gene's germline CDR1 is KGHDR and CDR2 SFDVKD. The V and J ends lost 1 base and 10 bases respectively, with 10 bases between them. The CDR3 is 13 residues long. CDR3 region: CATSDFSGREQFF. In DNA, the CDR3 is TGTGCCACCAGTGATTTCTCAGGTAGGGAGCAGTTCTTC.

This clonotype was observed many times. This chain links TRBV3-1 with TRBJ1-1, with D possibly matching TRBD1 (6 bases). CDR1 is LGHDT and CDR2 is YNNKEL in the germline V gene (reference sequence). This CDR3 has 11 residues. V lost 4 bases, J lost 8 bases, and 8 bases lay in between. The CDR3 DNA reads as TGTGCCAGCAGCCGACAGGAGGAAGCTTTCTTT. Its protein is CASSRQEEAFF.

This clonotype occurred a few times. The V and J genes are TRBV20-1 and TRBJ1-1; D is undetermined. This CDR3 contains 14 residues. The V end was cut by 7 bases, the J end by 5 bases, with 20 bases between. Looked up from germline, CDR1 is DFQATT and CDR2 is SNEGSKA (reference sequence). CDR3: CSVQIFGVQTEAFF. DNA for the CDR3: TGCAGTGTTCAAATTTTTGGGGTTCAGACTGAAGCTTTCTTT.

The rearrangement links TRBV29-1 to TRBJ2-1; 9 nucleotides line up with TRBD2. The CDR3 covers 14 residues. Germline V lookup: CDR1 SQVTM, CDR2 ANQGSEA. J was trimmed by 7 bases and V by 8 bases; bases with no gene match: 12. The DNA of the CDR3 is TGCAGCACCCACAGGGGACTAGCAACGAATGAGCAGTTCTTC. This sequence encodes CSTHRGLATNEQFF.

V usage is TRBV4-1 and J usage is TRBJ2-2; D is ambiguous. The germline V gene has CDR1 MGHRA and CDR2 YSYEKL. Trimming shortened V by 1 base and J by 5 bases, and 8 bases separated the two germline ends. The CDR3 covers 14 residues. Written as DNA, the CDR3 is TGCGCCAGCAGCCAAGGGCGTGGAACCGGGGAGCTGTTTTTT. This gives the protein CASSQGRGTGELFF.

This clonotype was recorded many times. This sequence joins TRBV28 and TRBJ2-1, with TRBD1 as a possible D gene (7 bases). V lost 4 bases, J lost 5 bases, and 18 bases lay in between. Germline V gene lookup returns CDR1 MDHEN and CDR2 SYDVKM. This CDR3 is 16 amino acids long. CDR3 in amino acids: CASSYLMAGTDNEQFF. Written as DNA, the CDR3 is TGTGCCAGCAGTTACTTAATGGCGGGGACAGACAATGAGCAGTTCTTC.

This clonotype has only a few counts. The junction departs from the called germline gene at one end, perhaps through a read error. The V and J genes are TRBV20-1 and TRBJ2-3; 12 bases are a match to TRBD2. This CDR3 is 18 amino acids long. Per germline, CDR1 DFQATT and CDR2 SNEGSKA (reference sequence). The CDR3 DNA is TGCAGTGTTAGAGCAGCTAGCGGGAGGGCCGTTCGCACAGATACGCAGTATTTT. It translates to CSVRAASGRAVRTDTQYF.

This clonotype was recorded a few times. The gene calls are TRBV28 and TRBJ2-5; possibly TRBD2 for D (5 bases). The V end lost 10 bases, the J end lost 4 bases, and 13 bases lay between the germline ends. The CDR3 has 12 residues. Germline V gene lookup returns CDR1 MDHEN and CDR2 SYDVKM. In DNA, the CDR3 is TGTGCCATCGGACTTCCTCGAGAGACCCAGTACTTC. Residues: CAIGLPRETQYF. Combining the CDR3 with reference TRBV28 and TRBJ2-5 gives the whole variable domain DVKVTQSSRYLVKRTGEKVFLECVQDMDHENMFWYRQDPGLGLRLIYFSYDVKMKEKGDIPEGYSVSREKKERFSLILESASTNQTSMYLCAIGLPRETQYFGPGTRLLVL.

In this sample, this clonotype turned up a few times. The chain recombines TRBV28 with TRBJ2-6, with unresolved D. The V end lost 2 bases, the J end lost 0 bases, and 8 bases lay between the germline ends. CDR1 and CDR2 from the germline V gene are MDHEN and SYDVKM. This CDR3 has 16 residues. The CDR3 DNA is TGTGCCAGCAGTTTAAGAGTAGGCTCTGGGGCCAACGTCCTGACTTTC. It codes for CASSLRVGSGANVLTF.

The genes are TRBV6-1 and TRBJ2-2; 9 positions match TRBD1. This CDR3 contains 17 residues. The J segment lost 7 bases and the V segment lost 6 bases, leaving 15 bases of the junction unmatched. Germline CDR1 and CDR2: MNHNS and SASEGT. CDR3 sequence reads: CASRDTTGGQFSGELFF. CDR3 sequence (DNA): TGTGCCAGCAGAGATACTACAGGGGGCCAATTTAGCGGGGAGCTGTTTTTT.

In this sample, this clonotype turned up many times. The chain has TRBV5-1 and TRBJ2-3, with TRBD2 matching 9 bases. Germline values: CDR1 SGHRS, CDR2 YFSETQ. The junction had 10 bases not matched to a gene; V was cut back by 1 base and J by 4 bases. The CDR3 contains 17 residues. DNA for the CDR3: TGCGCCAGCAGCTTGTTGGGCGGGAGGGCCCTGGCAGATACGCAGTATTTT. This encodes CASSLLGGRALADTQYF.

Ten or more counts support this clonotype. The chain carries TRBV12-3 or TRBV12-4 and TRBJ2-7, with no clear D. The CDR3 runs to 16 residues. V shed 2 bases and J shed 2 bases, with 16 bases lying between them. CDR3 bases: TGTGCCAGCAGTTTACCCGACAAAAAGAATCCCTACGAGCAGTACTTC. Protein: CASSLPDKKNPYEQYF.

With respect to this clonotype: At one boundary the junction diverges from the germline segment, which might be a read error. The chain links TRBV11-2 to TRBJ2-1, with D possibly TRBD2 on 5 matching bases. The CDR3 consists of 16 residues. The germline gives CDR1 SGHAT, CDR2 FQNNGV. CDR3 sequence reads: CASSHGSGSPSSEQFF. The CDR3 DNA is TGCGCCAGCAGCCATGGCAGCGGAAGTCCATCGAGCGAGCAGTTCTTC.

The table lists this clonotype with many counts. The chain has TRBV20-1 and TRBJ2-7; 9 bases agree with TRBD1. Germline CDR1 reads DFQATT; CDR2 reads SNEGSKA (reference sequence). The junction had 13 bases not matched to a gene; V was cut back by 3 bases and J by 7 bases. This CDR3 spans 15 amino acids. The CDR3 spells CSASKGTGISGEQYF. The DNA for the CDR3 is TGCAGTGCTAGTAAGGGGACAGGGATCTCGGGGGAGCAGTACTTC.

Many counts were recorded for this clonotype. J is TRBJ2-3 and V is TRBV28; the D gene could be TRBD1 or TRBD2 (8 bases each). CDR3 length equals 21 residues. Trimming stripped 6 bases from V and 0 bases from J, with 31 bases between. The V gene's germline CDR1 is MDHEN and CDR2 SYDVKM. The CDR3 here is CASRRTGKIEAGGPSTDTQYF. In DNA, the CDR3 is TGTGCCAGCAGGAGGACAGGGAAAATTGAGGCGGGAGGCCCAAGCACAGATACGCAGTATTTT.

This clonotype was detected ten times or more. The chain couples TRBV11-2 to TRBJ2-7; no firm D call. The CDR3 has 12 amino acids. Trimming left V 3 bases short and J 7 bases short, with 10 bases between. From germline, CDR1 is SGHAT and CDR2 FQNNGV. CDR3 sequence reads: CASSFLIYEQYF. DNA of the CDR3: TGTGCCAGCAGCTTCTTGATCTATGAGCAGTACTTC. The full variable domain, in which reference TRBV11-2 and TRBJ2-7 provide the parts outside the CDR3, is EAGVAQSPRYKIIEKRQSVAFWCNPISGHATLYWYQQILGQGPKLLIQFQNNGVVDDSQLPKDRFSAERLKGVDSTLKIQPAKLEDSAVYLCASSFLIYEQYFGPGTRLTVT.

This clonotype was detected a few times. The chain uses TRBV3-2 and TRBJ2-1; the D call TRBD2 from the table was never checked on the DNA. TRBV3-2 is a listed pseudogene. The CDR3 is made up of 24 amino acids. The CDR3 coding sequence is TGTGCCAGCAGCCAAGATAGTGGGCAGGGAGGTCATAGGCCGCCGGGCCCTAATGACAATGAGCAGTTCTTC. Encoded protein: CASSQDSGQGGHRPPGPNDNEQFF.

Ten or more counts support this clonotype. The CDR3: CASSRSSGNTGELFF. The CDR3, as DNA: TGTGCCAGCAGTCGCAGCTCTGGGAACACCGGGGAGCTGTTTTTT. The chain links TRBV5-5 to TRBJ2-2; D not resolved. This CDR3 contains 15 residues. The V end was cut by 5 bases, the J end by 1 base, with 12 bases between. The germline V gene encodes CDR1 SGHKS and CDR2 YYEKEE (reference sequence).

This clonotype was detected many times. CDR3 nucleotide sequence: TGTGCCAGCAGACGGGACAGGGCTGTATATGGCTACACCTTC. The encoded protein is CASRRDRAVYGYTF. The chain carries TRBV6-1 and TRBJ1-2; 9 bases align to TRBD1. Unmatched junction bases numbered 7, after V lost 6 bases and J lost 5 bases. Germline lookup yields CDR1 MNHNS and CDR2 SASEGT. CDR3 size: 14 residues.

This clonotype was observed at least ten times. CDR3 nucleotide sequence: TGTGCCAGCAGTGACCCCCTAGCGGGCAAGCCGGCCTACTACGAGCAGTACTTC. Translated: CASSDPLAGKPAYYEQYF. V gene TRBV2 combines with J gene TRBJ2-7; 8 bases agree with TRBD2. The CDR3 has 18 residues. V shed 3 bases, J shed 3 bases, and the junction held 16 bases outside the gene matches. CDR1 is SNHLY and CDR2 is FYNNEI in the germline V gene.

This clonotype has ten or more counts. This chain links TRBV28 with TRBJ1-2; 7 bases match TRBD1. The V and J ends lost 2 bases and 5 bases, in that order; junction bases with no gene match: 8. Looked up from germline, CDR1 is MDHEN and CDR2 is SYDVKM. The CDR3 spans 15 residues. CDR3 sequence: CASSLVGGAQYGYTF. CDR3 sequence (DNA): TGTGCCAGCAGTTTAGTAGGGGGCGCTCAGTATGGCTACACCTTC.